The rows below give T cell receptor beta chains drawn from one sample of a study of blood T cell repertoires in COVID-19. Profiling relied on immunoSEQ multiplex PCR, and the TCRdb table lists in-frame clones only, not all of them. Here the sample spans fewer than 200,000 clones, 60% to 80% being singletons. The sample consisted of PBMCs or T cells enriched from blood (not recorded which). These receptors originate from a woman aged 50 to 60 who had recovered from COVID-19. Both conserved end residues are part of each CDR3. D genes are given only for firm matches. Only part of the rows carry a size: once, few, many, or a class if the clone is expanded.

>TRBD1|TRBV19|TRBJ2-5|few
CASSPGTGGTRRETQYF
TGTGCCAGTAGTCCCGGGACAGGGGGTACCCGCCGGGAGACCCAGTACTTC
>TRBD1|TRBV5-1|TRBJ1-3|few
CASSGGTGASSGNTIYF
TGCGCCAGCAGCGGGGGGACAGGGGCGAGCTCTGGAAACACCATATATTTT
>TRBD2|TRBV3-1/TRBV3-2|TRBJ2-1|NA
CASSRGLAGNNEQFF
TGTGCCAGCAGCCGTGGACTAGCGGGCAACAATGAGCAGTTCTTC
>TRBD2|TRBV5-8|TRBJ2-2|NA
CASSRREGSSTGELFF
TGTGCCAGCAGCCGACGGGAGGGGTCAAGCACCGGGGAGCTGTTTTTT
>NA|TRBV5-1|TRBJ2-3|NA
CASSFQRSSTDTQYF
TGCGCCAGCAGCTTTCAGCGGTCTAGCACAGATACGCAGTATTTT
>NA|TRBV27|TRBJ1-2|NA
CASSLEIGGHYGYTF
TGTGCCAGCAGTTTAGAAATTGGGGGCCACTATGGCTACACCTTC
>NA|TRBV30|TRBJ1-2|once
CASQWGANYGYTF
TGTGCCTCCCAATGGGGAGCTAACTATGGCTACACCTTC
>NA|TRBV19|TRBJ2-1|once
CASRTETYNEQFF
TGTGCCTCACGGACAGAAACCTACAATGAGCAGTTCTTC
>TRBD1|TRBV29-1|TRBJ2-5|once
CSVGQGRWETQYF
TGCAGCGTTGGACAGGGTCGATGGGAGACCCAGTACTTC
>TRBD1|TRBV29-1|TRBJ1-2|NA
CSVGTGGNRGYTF
TGCAGCGTTGGGACAGGGGGTAACCGTGGCTACACCTTC
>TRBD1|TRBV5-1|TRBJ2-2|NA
CASSKGQGGTGELFF
TGCGCCAGCAGCAAAGGACAGGGTGGTACCGGGGAGCTGTTTTTT
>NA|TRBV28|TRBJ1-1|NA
CASRTQGGKKAFF
TGTGCCAGCAGGACACAGGGTGGGAAGAAAGCTTTCTTT
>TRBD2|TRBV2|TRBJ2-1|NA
CASQREGPYNEQFF
TGTGCCAGCCAGCGGGAGGGACCCTACAATGAGCAGTTCTTC
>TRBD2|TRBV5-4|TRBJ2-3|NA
CASSPGTSGMKDTQYF
TGTGCCAGCAGCCCCGGGACTAGCGGGATGAAAGATACGCAGTATTTT
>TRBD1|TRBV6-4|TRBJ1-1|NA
CASSASQGAPEAFF
TGTGCCAGCAGTGCTTCACAGGGGGCCCCTGAAGCTTTCTTT
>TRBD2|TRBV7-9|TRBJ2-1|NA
CASSLDWFRTGSGGNEQFF
TGTGCCAGCAGCTTAGATTGGTTTAGGACGGGCTCGGGGGGCAATGAGCAGTTCTTC
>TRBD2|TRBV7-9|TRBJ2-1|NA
CASRFTGLAGPNNEQFF
TGTGCCAGCAGGTTTACGGGACTAGCGGGACCTAACAATGAGCAGTTCTTC
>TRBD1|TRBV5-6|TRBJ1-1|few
CASSTDRAFNTEAFF
TGTGCCAGCAGTACGGACAGGGCGTTTAACACTGAAGCTTTCTTT
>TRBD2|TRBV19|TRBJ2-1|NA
CASSMRHEGLAGRYEQFF
TGTGCCAGTAGTATGAGACACGAGGGACTAGCGGGAAGGTATGAGCAGTTCTTC
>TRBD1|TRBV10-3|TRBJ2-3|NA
CATLRDRGTDTQYF
TGTGCCACCTTACGGGACAGGGGAACAGATACGCAGTATTTT
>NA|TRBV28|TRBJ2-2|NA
CASLRVTGELFF
TGTGCCAGCCTGAGGGTCACCGGGGAGCTGTTTTTT
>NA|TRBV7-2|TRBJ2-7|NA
CASNKQGFTYEQYF
TGTGCCAGCAACAAACAGGGCTTCACCTACGAGCAGTACTTC
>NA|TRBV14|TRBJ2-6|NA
CASSLGQPSGANVLTF
TGTGCCAGCAGCCTAGGACAGCCCTCTGGGGCCAACGTCCTGACTTTC
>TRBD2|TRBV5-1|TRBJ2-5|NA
CASSSSGTSQETQYF
TGCGCCAGCAGCTCTAGCGGGACTAGCCAAGAGACCCAGTACTTC
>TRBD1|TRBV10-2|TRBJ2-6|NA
CASSLGQGASGANVLTF
TGCGCCAGCAGCCTAGGACAGGGGGCTTCTGGGGCCAACGTCCTGACTTTC
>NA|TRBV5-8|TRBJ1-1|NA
CASSFRVNTEAFF
TGTGCCAGCAGCTTCCGGGTGAACACTGAAGCTTTCTTT
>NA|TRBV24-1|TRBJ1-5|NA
CATSLRVNQPQHF
TGTGCCACCAGTCTCAGGGTGAATCAGCCCCAGCATTTT
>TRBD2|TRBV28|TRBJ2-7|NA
CASSPPRGVLSYEQYF
TGTGCCAGCAGCCCTCCCCGGGGGGTCCTCTCCTACGAGCAGTACTTC
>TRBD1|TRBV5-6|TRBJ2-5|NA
CASSFRDSGWGETQYF
TGTGCCAGCAGCTTCCGGGACAGCGGTTGGGGGGAGACCCAGTACTTC
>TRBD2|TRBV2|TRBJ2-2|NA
CARGSGNNRGELFF
TGTGCCCGGGGTAGCGGGAATAACAGGGGGGAGCTGTTTTTT
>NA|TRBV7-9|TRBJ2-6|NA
CASSLVFSGAGANVLTF
TGTGCCAGCAGCTTAGTGTTTTCGGGGGCTGGGGCCAACGTCCTGACTTTC
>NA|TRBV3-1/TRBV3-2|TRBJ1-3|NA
CASSQDLTEGNTIYF
TGTGCCAGCAGCCAAGATCTAACCGAAGGAAACACCATATATTTT
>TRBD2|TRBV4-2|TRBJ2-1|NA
CASSPASGYYNEQFF
TGTGCCAGCAGCCCGGCTAGCGGGTATTACAATGAGCAGTTCTTC
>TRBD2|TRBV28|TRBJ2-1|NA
CASKRETQYNEQFF
TGTGCCAGCAAGCGGGAGACCCAGTACAATGAGCAGTTCTTC
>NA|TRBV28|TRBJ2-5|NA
CASSSPSVQETQYF
TGTGCCAGCAGCTCGCCTAGCGTACAAGAGACCCAGTACTTC
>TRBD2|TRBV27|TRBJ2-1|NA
CASSLWWLAERQDTYNEQFF
TGTGCCAGCAGTTTATGGTGGCTAGCGGAGCGTCAAGATACGTACAATGAGCAGTTCTTC
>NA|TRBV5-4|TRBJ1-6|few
CASSLGANNSPLHF
TGTGCCAGCAGCTTGGGGGCGAATAATTCACCCCTCCACTTT
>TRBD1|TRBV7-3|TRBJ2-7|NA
CASSSITGVVSDEQYF
TGTGCCAGCAGCTCAATTACAGGGGTAGTAAGCGACGAGCAGTACTTC
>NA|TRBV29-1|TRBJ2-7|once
CSVSLTGNEQYF
TGCAGCGTCAGTTTAACGGGAAACGAGCAGTACTTC
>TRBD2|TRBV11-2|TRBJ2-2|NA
CASSQIAGGPENTGELFF
TGTGCCAGCAGCCAAATTGCGGGAGGGCCTGAGAACACCGGGGAGCTGTTTTTT
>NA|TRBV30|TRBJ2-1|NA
CAWSVGDYNEQFF
TGTGCCTGGAGTGTGGGAGACTACAATGAGCAGTTCTTC
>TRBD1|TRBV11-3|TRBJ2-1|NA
CASSLLGRGPYNEQFF
TGTGCCAGCAGCTTGTTAGGCAGGGGGCCGTACAATGAGCAGTTCTTC
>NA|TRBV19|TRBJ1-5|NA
CASSGAAYSNQPQHF
TGTGCCAGTAGTGGCGCGGCTTATAGCAATCAGCCCCAGCATTTT
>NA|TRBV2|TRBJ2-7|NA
CASRAQGLYEQYF
TGTGCCAGCAGGGCTCAGGGACTCTACGAGCAGTACTTC
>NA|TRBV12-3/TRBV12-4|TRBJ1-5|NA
CASSTGSGQPQHF
TGTGCCAGCAGTACAGGGTCCGGGCAGCCCCAGCATTTT
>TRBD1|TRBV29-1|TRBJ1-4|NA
CSGGTGSEKLFF
TGCAGCGGCGGGACAGGGAGTGAAAAACTGTTTTTT
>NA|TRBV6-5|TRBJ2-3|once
CASSYGGSTDTQYF
TGTGCCAGCAGTTACGGCGGTAGCACAGATACGCAGTATTTT
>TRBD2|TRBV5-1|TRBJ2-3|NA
CASNSGDFTDTQYF
TGCGCCAGCAATAGCGGGGACTTCACAGATACGCAGTATTTT
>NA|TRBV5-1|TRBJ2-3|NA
CASSPSTGSSTDTQYF
TGCGCCAGCAGCCCAAGCACGGGTTCTAGCACAGATACGCAGTATTTT
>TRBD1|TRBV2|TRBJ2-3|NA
CASSEALRTGSTDTQYF
TGTGCCAGCAGTGAAGCGCTTCGGACAGGTAGCACAGATACGCAGTATTTT
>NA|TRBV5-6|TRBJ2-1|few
CASRRDSEANEQFF
TGTGCCAGCCGCCGGGACTCAGAGGCCAATGAGCAGTTCTTC
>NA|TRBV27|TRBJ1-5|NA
CASSLSTGSGNQPQHF
TGTGCCAGCAGTTTATCAACAGGGTCGGGCAATCAGCCCCAGCATTTT
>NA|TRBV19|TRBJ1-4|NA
CASSLDVRAFNEKLFF
TGTGCCAGTAGTCTCGACGTCCGAGCGTTTAATGAAAAACTGTTTTTT
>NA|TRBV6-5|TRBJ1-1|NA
CASSSTGTEAFF
TGTGCCAGCAGCTCGACGGGGACTGAAGCTTTCTTT
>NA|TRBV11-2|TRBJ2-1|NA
CASSFTVYPSNEQFF
TGTGCCAGCAGCTTTACCGTATACCCGAGCAATGAGCAGTTCTTC